This T cell receptor (beta chain) was profiled in a study of T cells after yellow fever vaccination. Study at large: Low-cell-number fractions were prepared with SMART-Seq v4 Ultra Low Input. Study-wide results and caveats: Few clonotypes appeared in both CD4 and CD8 compartments. Contamination of FACS-sorted repertoires by abundant clonotypes from the bulk population could occur.

Trimming removed 0 bases from V and 1 base from J, with 10 bases in between. CDR3 size: 15 residues. About this clonotype: Its target is not known.

A single record per CDR3 protein comes from TCRdb applying MiXCR to the 5' RACE reads. The sample comprises a few hundred thousand distinct CDR3 sequences, approximately 4% of which are singletons, and 20% to 25% rests with the top ten. The sequence came from a man aged 18 to 30 who received the YFV17D yellow fever vaccine. The source was PBMCs, collected 5 days after the yellow fever booster vaccination. J is TRBJ1-2 and V is TRBV5-3; a weak D match, TRBD1 (6 bases). TRBV5-3 has ORF status, its function being uncertain. As DNA, the CDR3 is TGTGCCAGAAGCTTGGGGGGACACCATAACTATGGCTACACCTTC. It is translated as CARSLGGHHNYGYTF.